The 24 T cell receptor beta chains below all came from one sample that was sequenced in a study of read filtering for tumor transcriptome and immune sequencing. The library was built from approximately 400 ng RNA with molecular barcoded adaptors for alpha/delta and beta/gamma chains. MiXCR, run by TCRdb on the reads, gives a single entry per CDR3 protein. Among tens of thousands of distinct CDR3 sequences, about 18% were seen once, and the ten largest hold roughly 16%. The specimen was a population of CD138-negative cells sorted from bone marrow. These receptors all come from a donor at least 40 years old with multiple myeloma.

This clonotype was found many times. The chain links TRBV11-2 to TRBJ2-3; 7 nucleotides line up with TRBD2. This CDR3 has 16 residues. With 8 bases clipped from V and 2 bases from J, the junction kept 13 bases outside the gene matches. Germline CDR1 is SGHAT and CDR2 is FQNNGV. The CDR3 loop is CASGSGRESDTDTQYF. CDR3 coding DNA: TGTGCCAGCGGCTCAGGGCGGGAGTCCGACACAGATACGCAGTATTTT.

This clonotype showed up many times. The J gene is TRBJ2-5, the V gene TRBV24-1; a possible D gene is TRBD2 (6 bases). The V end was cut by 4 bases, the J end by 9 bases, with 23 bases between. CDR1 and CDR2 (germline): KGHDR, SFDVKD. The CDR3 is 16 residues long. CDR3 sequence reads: CATSDSRAGLWEAQYF. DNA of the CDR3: TGTGCCACCAGTGACTCCAGGGCAGGCCTGTGGGAGGCCCAGTACTTC.

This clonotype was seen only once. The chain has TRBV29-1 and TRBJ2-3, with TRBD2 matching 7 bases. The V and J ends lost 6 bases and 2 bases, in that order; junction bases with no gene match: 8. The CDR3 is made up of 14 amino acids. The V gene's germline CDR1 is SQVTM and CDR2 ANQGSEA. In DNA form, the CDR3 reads TGCAGCGTCCTCCCGGGACTATACACAGATACGCAGTATTTT. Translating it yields CSVLPGLYTDTQYF.

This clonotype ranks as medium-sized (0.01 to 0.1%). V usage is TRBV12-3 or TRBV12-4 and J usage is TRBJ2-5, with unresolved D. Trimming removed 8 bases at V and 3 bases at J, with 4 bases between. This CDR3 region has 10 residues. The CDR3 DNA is TGTGCCAGCGGGGAAGAGACCCAGTACTTC. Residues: CASGEETQYF.

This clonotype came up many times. DNA of the CDR3: TGTGCCAGCAGCTTACCCGCGTTACCAGGGATGCCAGATACGCAGTATTTT. It codes for CASSLPALPGMPDTQYF. The rearrangement uses TRBV7-6 and TRBJ2-3; D is perhaps TRBD1 (5 bases). Trimming shortened V by 2 bases and J by 4 bases, and 19 bases separated the two germline ends. Germline lookup yields CDR1 SGHVS and CDR2 FNYEAQ. The CDR3 extends over 17 amino acids.

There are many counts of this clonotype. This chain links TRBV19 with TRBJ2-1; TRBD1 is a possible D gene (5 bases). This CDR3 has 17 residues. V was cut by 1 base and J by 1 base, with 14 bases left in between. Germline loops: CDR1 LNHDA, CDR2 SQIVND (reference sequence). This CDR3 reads CASSIGSLGPSYNEQFF. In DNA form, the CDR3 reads TGTGCCAGTAGTATAGGGTCCTTGGGGCCTTCCTACAATGAGCAGTTCTTC.

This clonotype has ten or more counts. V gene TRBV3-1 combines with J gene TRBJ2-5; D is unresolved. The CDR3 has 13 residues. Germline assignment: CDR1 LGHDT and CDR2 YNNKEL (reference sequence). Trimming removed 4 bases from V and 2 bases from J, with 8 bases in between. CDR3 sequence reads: CASSRSVQETQYF. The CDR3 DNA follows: TGTGCCAGCAGCCGATCCGTTCAAGAGACCCAGTACTTC.

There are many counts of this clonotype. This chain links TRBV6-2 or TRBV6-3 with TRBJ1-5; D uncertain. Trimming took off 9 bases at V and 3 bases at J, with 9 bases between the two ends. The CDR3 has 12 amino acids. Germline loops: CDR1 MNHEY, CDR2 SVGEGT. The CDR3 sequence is CASGRNNQPQHF. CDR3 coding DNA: TGTGCCAGTGGACGGAACAATCAGCCCCAGCATTTT.

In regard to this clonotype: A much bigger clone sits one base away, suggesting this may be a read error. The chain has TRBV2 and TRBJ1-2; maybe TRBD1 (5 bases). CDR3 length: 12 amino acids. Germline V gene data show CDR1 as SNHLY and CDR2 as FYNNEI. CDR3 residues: CASTDSNYRYTF. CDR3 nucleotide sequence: TGTGCCAGCACAGACAGCAACTATCGCTACACCTTC. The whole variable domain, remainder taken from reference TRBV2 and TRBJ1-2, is EPEVTQTPSHQVTQMGQEVILRCVPISNHLYFYWYRQILGQKVEFLVSFYNNEISEKSEIFDDQFSVERPDGSNFTLKIRSTKLEDSAMYFCASTDSNYRYTFGSGTRLTVV.

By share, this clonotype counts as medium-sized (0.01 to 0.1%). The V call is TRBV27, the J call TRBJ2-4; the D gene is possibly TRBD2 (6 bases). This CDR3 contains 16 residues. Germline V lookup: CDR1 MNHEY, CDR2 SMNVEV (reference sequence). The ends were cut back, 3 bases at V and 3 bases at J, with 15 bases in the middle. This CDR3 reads CASSFLSGGGKNIQYF. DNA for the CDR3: TGTGCCAGCAGTTTTCTTAGCGGCGGAGGCAAAAACATTCAGTACTTC.

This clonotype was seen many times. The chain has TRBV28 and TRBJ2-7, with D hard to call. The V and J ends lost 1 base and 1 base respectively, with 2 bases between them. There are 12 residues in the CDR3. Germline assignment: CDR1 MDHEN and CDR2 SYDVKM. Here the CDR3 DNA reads TGTGCCAGCAGTTTATCATCCTACGAGCAGTACTTC. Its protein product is CASSLSSYEQYF. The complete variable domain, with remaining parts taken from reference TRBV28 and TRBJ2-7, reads DVKVTQSSRYLVKRTGEKVFLECVQDMDHENMFWYRQDPGLGLRLIYFSYDVKMKEKGDIPEGYSVSREKKERFSLILESASTNQTSMYLCASSLSSYEQYFGPGTRLTVT.

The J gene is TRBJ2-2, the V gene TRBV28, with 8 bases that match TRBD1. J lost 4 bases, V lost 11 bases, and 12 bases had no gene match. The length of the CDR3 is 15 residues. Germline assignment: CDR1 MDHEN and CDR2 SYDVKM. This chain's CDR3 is CAVSLNRGITGELFF. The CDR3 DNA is TGTGCCGTCAGTTTAAACAGGGGGATCACCGGGGAGCTGTTTTTT.

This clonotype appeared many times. This chain's CDR3 is CASSPGHPSYNEQFF. DNA of the CDR3: TGTGCCAGCAGCCCGGGACACCCCTCCTACAATGAGCAGTTCTTC. The rearrangement links TRBV7-9 to TRBJ2-1, with D perhaps TRBD1 (6 bases). CDR1 is SEHNR, CDR2 FQNEAQ, per germline (reference sequence). The CDR3 is 15 residues long. Trimming shortened V by 5 bases and J by 0 bases, and 11 bases separated the two germline ends.

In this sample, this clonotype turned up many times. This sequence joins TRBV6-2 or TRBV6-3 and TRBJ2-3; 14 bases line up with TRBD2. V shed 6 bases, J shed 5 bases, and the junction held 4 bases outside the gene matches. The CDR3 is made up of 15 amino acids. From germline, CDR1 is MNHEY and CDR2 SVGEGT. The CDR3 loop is CASRGLAGVKDTQYF. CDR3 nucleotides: TGTGCCAGCAGGGGACTAGCGGGAGTTAAAGATACGCAGTATTTT.

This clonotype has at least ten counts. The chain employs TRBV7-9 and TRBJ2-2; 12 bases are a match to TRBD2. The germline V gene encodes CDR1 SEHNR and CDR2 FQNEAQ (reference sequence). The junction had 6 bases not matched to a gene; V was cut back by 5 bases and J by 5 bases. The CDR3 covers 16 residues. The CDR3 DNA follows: TGTGCCAGCAGCACCCCCGGGACTAGCGGGACCGGGGAGCTGTTTTTT. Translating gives CASSTPGTSGTGELFF.

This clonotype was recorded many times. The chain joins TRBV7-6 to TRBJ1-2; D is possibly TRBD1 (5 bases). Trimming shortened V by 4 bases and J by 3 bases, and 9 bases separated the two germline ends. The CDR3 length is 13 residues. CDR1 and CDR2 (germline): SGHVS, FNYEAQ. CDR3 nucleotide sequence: TGTGCCAGCAGCTCCGGGACGGACTATGGCTACACCTTC. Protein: CASSSGTDYGYTF.

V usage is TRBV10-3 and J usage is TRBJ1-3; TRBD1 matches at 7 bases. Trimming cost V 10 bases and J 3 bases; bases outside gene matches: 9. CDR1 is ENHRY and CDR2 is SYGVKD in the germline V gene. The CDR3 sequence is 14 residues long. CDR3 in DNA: TGTGCCACCTCTGCACAGGGGAGTGGAAACACCATATATTTT. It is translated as CATSAQGSGNTIYF.

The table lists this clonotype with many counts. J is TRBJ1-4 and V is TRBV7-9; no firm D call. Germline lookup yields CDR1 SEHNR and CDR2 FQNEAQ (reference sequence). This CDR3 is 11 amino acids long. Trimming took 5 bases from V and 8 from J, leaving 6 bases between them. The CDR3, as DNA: TGTGCCAGCAGCCCAGAAGAAAAACTGTTTTTT. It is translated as CASSPEEKLFF.

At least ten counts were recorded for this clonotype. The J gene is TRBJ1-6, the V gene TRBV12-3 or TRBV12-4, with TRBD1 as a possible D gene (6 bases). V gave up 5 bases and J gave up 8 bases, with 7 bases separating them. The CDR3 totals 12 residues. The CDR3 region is CASSRGDSPLHF. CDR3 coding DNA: TGTGCCAGCAGTAGGGGGGATTCACCCCTCCACTTT.

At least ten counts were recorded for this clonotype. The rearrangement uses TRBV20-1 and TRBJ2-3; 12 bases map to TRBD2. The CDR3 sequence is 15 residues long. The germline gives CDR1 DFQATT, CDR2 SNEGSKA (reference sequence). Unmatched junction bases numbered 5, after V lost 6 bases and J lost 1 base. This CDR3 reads CSAQLAGGGTDTQYF. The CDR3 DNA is TGCAGTGCACAACTAGCGGGAGGAGGCACAGATACGCAGTATTTT.

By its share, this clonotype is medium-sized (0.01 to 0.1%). This CDR3 is CASSSPGQGYEQFF. The CDR3 DNA reads as TGTGCCAGCAGTTCACCGGGACAGGGCTATGAGCAGTTCTTC. The chain links TRBV6-2 or TRBV6-3 to TRBJ2-1; 9 bases line up with TRBD1. Trimming at V came to 4 bases and at J to 8 bases, leaving 6 bases not matched to a gene. This CDR3 has 14 residues. CDR1 MNHEY and CDR2 SVGEGT come from the germline V gene.

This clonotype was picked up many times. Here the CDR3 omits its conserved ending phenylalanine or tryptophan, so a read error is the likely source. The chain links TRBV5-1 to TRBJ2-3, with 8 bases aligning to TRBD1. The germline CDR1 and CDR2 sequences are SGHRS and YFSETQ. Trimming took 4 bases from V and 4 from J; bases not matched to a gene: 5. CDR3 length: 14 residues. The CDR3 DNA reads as TGCGCCAGCAGCCCGGGACAGGAGGCAGATACGCAGTATCTT. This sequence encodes CASSPGQEADTQYL.

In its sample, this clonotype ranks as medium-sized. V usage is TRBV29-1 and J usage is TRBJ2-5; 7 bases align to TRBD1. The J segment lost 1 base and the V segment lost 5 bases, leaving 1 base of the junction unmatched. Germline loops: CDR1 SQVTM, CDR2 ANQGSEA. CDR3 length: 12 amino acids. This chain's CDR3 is CSVTGAQETQYF. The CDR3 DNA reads TGCAGCGTTACAGGGGCCCAAGAGACCCAGTACTTC.

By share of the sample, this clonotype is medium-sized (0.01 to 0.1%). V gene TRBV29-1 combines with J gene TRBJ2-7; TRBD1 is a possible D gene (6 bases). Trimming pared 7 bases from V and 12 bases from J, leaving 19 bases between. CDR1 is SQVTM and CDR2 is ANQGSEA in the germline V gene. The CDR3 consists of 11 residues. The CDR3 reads CSAFEGVSWYF. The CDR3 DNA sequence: TGCAGCGCTTTCGAGGGGGTCAGCTGGTACTTC.